This TCR beta chain is drawn from a study of blood T cell repertoires in COVID-19. Whole-study context: Sources were T cells, B-cell-depleted T cells, or PBMCs; the material itself was cDNA or gDNA.

This clone was detected a few times. Germline V lookup: CDR1 SGDLS, CDR2 YYNGEE. Unmatched junction bases numbered 7, after V lost 4 bases and J lost 10 bases. The CDR3 runs 14 residues. Seattle enrolled patients during active infection and tracked them longitudinally. In the authors' methods: Amplifying reference gene primers gave estimates of nucleated cell counts. Profiling relied on immunoSEQ multiplex PCR, and the TCRdb table lists in-frame clones only, not all of them. The V and J calls and clone size are taken from that table; D and trimming were inferred from the DNA. The sample includes around 37,000 clones, approximately 69% of them seen just once.

The sequence derives from a man between 65 and 85 years old with COVID-19, enrolled during active disease. This chain joins TRBV9 and TRBJ1-4, with 10 bases that match TRBD1. Sequenced input: peripheral blood. The DNA of the CDR3 is TGTGCCAGCAGCTCCGGGACAGGGGATTTAAAACTGTTTTTT. Its protein is CASSSGTGDLKLFF.